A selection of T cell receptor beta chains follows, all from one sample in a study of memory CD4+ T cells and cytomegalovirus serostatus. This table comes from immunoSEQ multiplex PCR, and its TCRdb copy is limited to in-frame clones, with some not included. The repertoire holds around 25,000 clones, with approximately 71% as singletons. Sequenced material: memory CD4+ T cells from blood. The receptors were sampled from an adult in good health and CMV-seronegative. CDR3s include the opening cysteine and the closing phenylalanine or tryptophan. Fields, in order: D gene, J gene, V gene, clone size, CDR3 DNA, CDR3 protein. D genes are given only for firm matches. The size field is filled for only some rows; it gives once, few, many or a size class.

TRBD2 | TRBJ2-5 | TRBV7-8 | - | TGTGCCAGCAGCCGCGGACTAGCGGGAGCTGAGACCCAGTACTTC | CASSRGLAGAETQYF
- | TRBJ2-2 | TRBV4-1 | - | TGCGCCAGCAGCCAAGGGATTTTCCGGGGGAACACCGGGGAGCTGTTTTTT | CASSQGIFRGNTGELFF
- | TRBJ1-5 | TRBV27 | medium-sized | TGTGCCAGCAGGGAGCAGCCCCAGCATTTT | CASREQPQHF
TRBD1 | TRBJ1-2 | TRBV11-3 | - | TGTGCCAGCAGCTTAGGTGGGACAGCCCAGAGGGGCTACACCTTC | CASSLGGTAQRGYTF
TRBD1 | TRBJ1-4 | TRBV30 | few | TGTGCCTGGAGGGACAGGGGGGAGAAACTGTTTTTT | CAWRDRGEKLFF
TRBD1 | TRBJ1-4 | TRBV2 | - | TGTGCCAGCAGCGGGACAGGGCGGGAAAAACTGTTTTTT | CASSGTGREKLFF
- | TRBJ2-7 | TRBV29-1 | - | TGCAGCGTTGCCGTAGCGGCCTACGAGCAGTACTTC | CSVAVAAYEQYF
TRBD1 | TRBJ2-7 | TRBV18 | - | TGTGCCAGCTCACCCTCTACAGGGGGCTACGAGCAGTACTTC | CASSPSTGGYEQYF
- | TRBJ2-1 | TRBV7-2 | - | TGTGCCAGCAGCCCCCCCGGGACACCTTACAATGAGCAGTTCTTC | CASSPPGTPYNEQFF
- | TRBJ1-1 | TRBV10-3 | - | TGTGCCATCAGTGAGAGTATGGGAGGACGTTTAAACACTGAAGCCCTCTTT | CAISESMGGRLNTEALF
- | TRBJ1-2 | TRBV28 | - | TGTGCCATCAAGACAGGCTCGGGCGATGGCTACACCTTC | CAIKTGSGDGYTF
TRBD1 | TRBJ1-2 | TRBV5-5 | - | TGTGCCAGCAGCTTGTCCCCATCAGGGGGCGAAAGCTACACCTTC | CASSLSPSGGESYTF
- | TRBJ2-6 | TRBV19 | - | TGTGCCAGTAGTCTAGACGGCAGGGGCTCTGGGGCCAACGTCCTGACTTTC | CASSLDGRGSGANVLTF
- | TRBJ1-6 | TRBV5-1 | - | TGCGCCAGCAGCCTGAATCAGGGGCTGAGTTCACCCCTCCACTTT | CASSLNQGLSSPLHF
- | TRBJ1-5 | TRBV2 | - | TGTGCCAGCCTCCTCGAGGGGGGACCCAATCAGCCCCAGCATTTT | CASLLEGGPNQPQHF
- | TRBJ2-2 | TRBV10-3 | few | TGTGCCATCAGTGAAGAGTTACTTAACACCGGGGAGCTGTTTTTT | CAISEELLNTGELFF
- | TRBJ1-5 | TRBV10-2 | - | TGCGCCAGCAGTGGGGGACTCCTTAGCAATCAGCCCCAGCATTTT | CASSGGLLSNQPQHF
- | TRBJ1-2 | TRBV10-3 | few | TGTGCCATCAGTGAGTCGAGAGGGTATGGCTACACCTTC | CAISESRGYGYTF
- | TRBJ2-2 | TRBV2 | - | TGTGCCAGCCTTTATGGCCCCGGGGAGCTGTTTTTT | CASLYGPGELFF
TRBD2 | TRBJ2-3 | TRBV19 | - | TGTGCCAGTAGTATCACTAGCGGGGGGCTATCAGATACGCAGTATTTT | CASSITSGGLSDTQYF
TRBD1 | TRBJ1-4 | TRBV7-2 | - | TGTGCCAGCAGCGTACAGGGACAGGGTCAGGAAAAACTGTTTTTT | CASSVQGQGQEKLFF
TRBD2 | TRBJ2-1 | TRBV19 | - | TGTGCCAGTAGTATAGAAGGGACTAGTGGCGATGAGCAGTTCTTC | CASSIEGTSGDEQFF
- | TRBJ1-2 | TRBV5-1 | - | TGCGCCAGCAGTCCAAGGGGGTCGGATGGCTACACCTTC | CASSPRGSDGYTF
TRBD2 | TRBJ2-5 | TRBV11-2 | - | TGTGCCAGCAGCTCGAATAGCGGGTGGGCGGGGACCCAGTACTTC | CASSSNSGWAGTQYF
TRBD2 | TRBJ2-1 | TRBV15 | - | TGTGCCACCAGCAGAGATCCCCCTAGCGGGAGGGGCTATGAGCAGTTCTTC | CATSRDPPSGRGYEQFF
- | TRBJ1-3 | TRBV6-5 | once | TGTGCCAGCAGTTACACCCAACAGGCCTCTGGAAACACCATATATTTT | CASSYTQQASGNTIYF
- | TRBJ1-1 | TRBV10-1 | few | TGCGCCAGCAGTGAGTCTTGGTTGAACACTGAAGCTTTCTTT | CASSESWLNTEAFF
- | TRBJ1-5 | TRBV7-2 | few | TGTGCCAGCAGCTGGCTGAATCAGCCCCAGCATTTT | CASSWLNQPQHF
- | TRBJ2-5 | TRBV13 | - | TGTGCCAGCAGCTTAGGGCCGGGGAGTTTAGAAGAGACCCAGTACTTC | CASSLGPGSLEETQYF
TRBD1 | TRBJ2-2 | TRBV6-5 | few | TGTGCCAGCAGCAGGACAGGGGCGGGCACCGGGGAGCTGTTTTTT | CASSRTGAGTGELFF
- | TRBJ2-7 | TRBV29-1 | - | TGCAGCGTTGGCGAAGCGGGTCGATCCTACGAGCAGTACTTC | CSVGEAGRSYEQYF
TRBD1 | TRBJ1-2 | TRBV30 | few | TGTGCCTGTACGGACAGGAGCCGCTCGAACTATGGCTACACCTTC | CACTDRSRSNYGYTF
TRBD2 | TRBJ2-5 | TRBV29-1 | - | TGCAGCGTTGAGGAGCGGGGTCAAGAGACCCAGTACTTC | CSVEERGQETQYF
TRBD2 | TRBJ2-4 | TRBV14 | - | TGTGCCAGCAGCCTGAGCGCGACTAGCCGCAAGTACTTC | CASSLSATSRKYF
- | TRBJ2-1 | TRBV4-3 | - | TGCGCCAGCAGCCATCGCGCAAGTAGTTCGGATGTAGGGTCCTACAATGAGCAGTTCTTC | CASSHRASSSDVGSYNEQFF
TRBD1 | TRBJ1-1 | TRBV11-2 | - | TGTGCCAGCAGCTTGACAGGGAGAACTGAAGCTTTCTTT | CASSLTGRTEAFF
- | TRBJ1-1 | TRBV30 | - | TGTGCCTGGAACGCGCAGGGACAGAACACTGAAGCTTTCTTT | CAWNAQGQNTEAFF
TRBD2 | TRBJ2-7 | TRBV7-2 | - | TGTGCCAGCAGCTTAGCGCCGGGACTAGGCGAGCAGTACTTC | CASSLAPGLGEQYF
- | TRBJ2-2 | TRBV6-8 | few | TGTGCCAGCAGCCCCGGCCCCACCGGGGAGCTGTTTTTT | CASSPGPTGELFF
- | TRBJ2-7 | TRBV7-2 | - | TGTGCCAGCAGCTTAACGGCAGGGCCCTACGAGCAGTACTTC | CASSLTAGPYEQYF